This T cell receptor (beta chain) stems from a study of control samples from healthy donors and cancer patients (dated by TCRdb to the early 2020s). Worth noting for this clone: Its antigen target is currently unknown. The input lacks base qualities; no much larger clone sits a single base away.

The CDR3 measures 13 amino acids from cysteine to phenylalanine. Kept here is only the CDR3 DNA, which spans 39 bases and is read in frame from base 1. The germline V end is reduced by 6 bases and the J end by 3 bases; junction bases left unmatched: 2. For CDR1 and CDR2, the germline V gene (reference sequence) lists MNHEY and SMNVEV. Receptor amplification or capture employed the immunoSEQ multiplex PCR assay. This is the immuneACCESS table as TCRdb keeps it, with only in-frame sequences that have V and J called. A part of the clones is gone; compared with another copy, unresolved V genes explain less than half, and the rest is unexplained. This sample holds roughly 90,000 clones; 82% were observed only once. Jointly, the top ten make up around a tenth of the sample.

This receptor was identified in a woman in her sixties in good health. The chain is assembled from TRBV27 and TRBJ1-3; TRBD1 matches 7 bases in the middle. Sequencing used blood. In nucleotides, the sequence is TGTGCCAGCAGCAGGGACAGTGGAAACACCATATATTTT. It encodes CASSRDSGNTIYF.